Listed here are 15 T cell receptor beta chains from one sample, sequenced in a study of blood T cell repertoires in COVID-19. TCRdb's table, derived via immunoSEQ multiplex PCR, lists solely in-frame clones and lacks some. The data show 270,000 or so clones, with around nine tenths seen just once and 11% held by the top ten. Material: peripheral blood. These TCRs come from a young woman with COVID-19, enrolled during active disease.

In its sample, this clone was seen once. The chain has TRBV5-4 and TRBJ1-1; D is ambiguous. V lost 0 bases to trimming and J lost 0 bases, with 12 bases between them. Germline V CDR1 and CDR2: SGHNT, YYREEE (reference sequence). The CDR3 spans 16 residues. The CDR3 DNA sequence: TGTGCCAGCAGCTTGGGCATCGGACTTCTGAACACTGAAGCTTTCTTT. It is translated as CASSLGIGLLNTEAFF.

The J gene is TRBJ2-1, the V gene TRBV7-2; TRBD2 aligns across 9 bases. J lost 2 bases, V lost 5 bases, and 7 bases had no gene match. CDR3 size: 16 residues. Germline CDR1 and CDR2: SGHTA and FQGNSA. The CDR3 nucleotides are TGTGCCAGCAGCCGGGGCGGCGGGGGGGCCTACAATGAGCAGTTCTTC. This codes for CASSRGGGGAYNEQFF.

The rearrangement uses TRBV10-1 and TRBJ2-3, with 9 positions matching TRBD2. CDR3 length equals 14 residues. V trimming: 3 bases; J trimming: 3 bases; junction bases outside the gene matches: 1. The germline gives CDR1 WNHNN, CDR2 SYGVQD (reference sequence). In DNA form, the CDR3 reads TGCGCCAGCAGTGACAGCGGGGGGACAGATACGCAGTATTTT. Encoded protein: CASSDSGGTDTQYF.

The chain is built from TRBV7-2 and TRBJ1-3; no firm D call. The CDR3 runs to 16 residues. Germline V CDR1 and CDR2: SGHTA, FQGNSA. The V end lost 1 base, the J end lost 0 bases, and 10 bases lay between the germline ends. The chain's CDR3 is CASSLDNWSSGNTIYF. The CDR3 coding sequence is TGTGCCAGCAGCTTAGACAATTGGAGCTCTGGAAACACCATATATTTT.

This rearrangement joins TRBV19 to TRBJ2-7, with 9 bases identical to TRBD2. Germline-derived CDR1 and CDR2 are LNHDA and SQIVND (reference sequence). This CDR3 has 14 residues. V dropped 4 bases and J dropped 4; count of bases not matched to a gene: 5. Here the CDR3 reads CASSSGGAAYEQYF. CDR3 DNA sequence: TGTGCCAGTAGTAGCGGGGGGGCGGCATACGAGCAGTACTTC. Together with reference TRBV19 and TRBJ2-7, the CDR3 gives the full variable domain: DGGITQSPKYLFRKEGQNVTLSCEQNLNHDAMYWYRQDPGQGLRLIYYSQIVNDFQKGDIAEGYSVSREKKESFPLTVTSAQKNPTAFYLCASSSGGAAYEQYFGPGTRLTVT.

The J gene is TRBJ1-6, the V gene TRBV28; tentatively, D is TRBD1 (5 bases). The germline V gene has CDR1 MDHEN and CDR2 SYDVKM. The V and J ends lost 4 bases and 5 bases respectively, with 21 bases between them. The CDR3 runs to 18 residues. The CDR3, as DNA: TGTGCCAGCAGTTACCCTAGATTCCGGGGACTGGATAATTCACCCCTCCACTTT. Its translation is CASSYPRFRGLDNSPLHF.

The CDR3 here is CASSIQGLTAPPTDTQYF. DNA of the CDR3: TGTGCCAGCAGCATACAGGGTTTAACGGCTCCCCCCACAGATACGCAGTATTTT. J is TRBJ2-3 and V is TRBV5-5; the D gene is possibly TRBD1 (6 bases). The CDR3 has 18 residues. The V gene lost 4 bases and the J gene lost 2 bases, with 23 bases spanning the gap. CDR1 SGHKS and CDR2 YYEKEE come from the germline V gene (reference sequence).

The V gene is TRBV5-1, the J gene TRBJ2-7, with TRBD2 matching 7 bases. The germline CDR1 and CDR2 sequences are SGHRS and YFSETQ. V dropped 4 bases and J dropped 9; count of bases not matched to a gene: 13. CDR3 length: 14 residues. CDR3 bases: TGCGCCAGCAGCCCAGACCGGGGGGAGGGAGGGCAGTACTTC. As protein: CASSPDRGEGGQYF.

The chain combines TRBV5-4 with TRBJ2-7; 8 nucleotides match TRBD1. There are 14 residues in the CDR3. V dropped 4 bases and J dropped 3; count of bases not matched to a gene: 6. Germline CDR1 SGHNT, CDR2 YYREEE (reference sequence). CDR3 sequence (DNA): TGTGCCAGCAGCGACAGGGGCATTGACTACGAGCAGTACTTC. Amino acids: CASSDRGIDYEQYF.

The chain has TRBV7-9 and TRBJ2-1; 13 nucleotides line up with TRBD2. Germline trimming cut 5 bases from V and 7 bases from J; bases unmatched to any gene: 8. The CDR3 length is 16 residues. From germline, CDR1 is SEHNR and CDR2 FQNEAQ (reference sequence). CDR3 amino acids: CASSHPGLAGNNEQFF. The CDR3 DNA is TGTGCCAGCAGCCACCCGGGACTAGCGGGGAATAATGAGCAGTTCTTC.

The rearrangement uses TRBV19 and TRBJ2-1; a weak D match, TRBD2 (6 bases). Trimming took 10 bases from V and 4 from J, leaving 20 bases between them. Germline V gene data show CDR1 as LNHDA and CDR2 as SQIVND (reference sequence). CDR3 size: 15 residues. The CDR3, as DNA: TGTGCCACCTCCTGGTCGAGCGGGTTATACAATGAGCAGTTCTTC. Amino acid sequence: CATSWSSGLYNEQFF.

The CDR3 protein is CAISENSGALGGYTF. CDR3 sequence (DNA): TGTGCCATCAGTGAGAATAGTGGGGCCCTGGGGGGCTACACCTTC. This sequence joins TRBV10-3 and TRBJ1-2, with D tentatively TRBD1 (5 bases). This CDR3 has 15 amino acids. Trimming took 2 bases from V and 8 from J, leaving 18 bases between them. Germline V gene data show CDR1 as ENHRY and CDR2 as SYGVKD.

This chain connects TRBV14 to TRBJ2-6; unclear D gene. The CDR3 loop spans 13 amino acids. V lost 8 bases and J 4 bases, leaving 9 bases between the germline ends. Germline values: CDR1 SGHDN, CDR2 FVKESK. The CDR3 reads CASRSWGANVLTF. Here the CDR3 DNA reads TGTGCCAGCCGGAGTTGGGGGGCCAACGTCCTGACTTTC.

The CDR3: CASSLPPTGRRQPQHF. The CDR3 nucleotides read TGTGCCAGCAGTTTACCTCCGACAGGGCGGCGTCAGCCCCAGCATTTT. The rearrangement uses TRBV28 and TRBJ1-5; 7 bases agree with TRBD1. CDR1 is MDHEN and CDR2 is SYDVKM in the germline V gene. The CDR3 is 16 residues long. Losses at the gene ends were 2 bases for V and 6 bases for J; bases not matched to a gene: 10.

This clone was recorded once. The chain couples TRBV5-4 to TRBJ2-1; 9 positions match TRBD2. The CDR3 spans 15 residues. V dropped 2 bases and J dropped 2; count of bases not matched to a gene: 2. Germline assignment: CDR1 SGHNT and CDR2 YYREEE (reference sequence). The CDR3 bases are TGTGCCAGCAGCTTTAGCGGGGGTACCTACAATGAGCAGTTCTTC. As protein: CASSFSGGTYNEQFF.